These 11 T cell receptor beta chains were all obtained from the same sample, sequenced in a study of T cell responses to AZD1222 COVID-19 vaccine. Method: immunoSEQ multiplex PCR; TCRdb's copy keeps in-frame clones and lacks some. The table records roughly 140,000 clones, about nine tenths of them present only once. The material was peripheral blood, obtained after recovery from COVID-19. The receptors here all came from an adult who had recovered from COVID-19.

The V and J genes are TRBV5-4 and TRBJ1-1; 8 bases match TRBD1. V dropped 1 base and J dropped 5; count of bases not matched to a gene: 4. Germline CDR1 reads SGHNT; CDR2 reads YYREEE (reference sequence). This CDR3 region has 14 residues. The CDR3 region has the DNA TGTGCCAGCAGCTTGAACAGGGGGTTTACTGAAGCTTTCTTT. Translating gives CASSLNRGFTEAFF.

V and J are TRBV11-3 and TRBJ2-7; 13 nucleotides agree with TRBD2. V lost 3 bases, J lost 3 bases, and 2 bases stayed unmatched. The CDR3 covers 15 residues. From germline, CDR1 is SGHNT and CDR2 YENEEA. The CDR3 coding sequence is TGTGCCAGCAGCTTGGGGACTAGCGGGATCTACGAGCAGTACTTC. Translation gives CASSLGTSGIYEQYF.

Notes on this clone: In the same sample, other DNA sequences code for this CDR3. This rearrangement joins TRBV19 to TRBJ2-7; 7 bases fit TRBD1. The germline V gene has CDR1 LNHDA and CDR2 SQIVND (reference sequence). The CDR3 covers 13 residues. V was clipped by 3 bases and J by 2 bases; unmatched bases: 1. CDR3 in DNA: TGTGCCAGTAGTATTACAGGGGCCTACGAGCAGTACTTC. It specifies CASSITGAYEQYF.

The CDR3 nucleotides read TGTGCCAGCAGTGACAGGGGACCCTACGAGCAGTACTTC. Translating gives CASSDRGPYEQYF. The V and J genes are TRBV27 and TRBJ2-7, with TRBD1 identical over 8 bases. The CDR3 is made up of 13 amino acids. With V trimmed by 5 bases and J by 2 bases, 2 bases remained unmatched. The V gene's germline CDR1 is MNHEY and CDR2 SMNVEV (reference sequence).

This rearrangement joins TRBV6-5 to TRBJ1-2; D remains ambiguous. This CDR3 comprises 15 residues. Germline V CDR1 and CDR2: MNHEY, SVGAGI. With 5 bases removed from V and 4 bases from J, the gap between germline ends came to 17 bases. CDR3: CASSSLAVAGYGYTF. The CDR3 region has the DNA TGTGCCAGCAGTAGCCTCGCGGTAGCAGGCTATGGCTACACCTTC.

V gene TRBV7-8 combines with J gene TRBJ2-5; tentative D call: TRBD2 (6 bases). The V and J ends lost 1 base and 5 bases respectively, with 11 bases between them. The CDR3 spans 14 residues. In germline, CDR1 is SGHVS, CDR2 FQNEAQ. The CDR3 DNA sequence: TGTGCCAGCAGCTTAGACGCGGGAATGGAGACCCAGTACTTC. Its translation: CASSLDAGMETQYF.

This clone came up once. This chain's CDR3 is CAISESTGTPEAFF. In DNA, the CDR3 is TGTGCCATCAGTGAGTCGACGGGAACGCCTGAAGCTTTCTTT. The V call is TRBV10-3, the J call TRBJ1-1, with no clear D. Trimming left V 0 bases short and J 6 bases short, with 11 bases between. The germline gives CDR1 ENHRY, CDR2 SYGVKD. This CDR3 is built from 14 residues.

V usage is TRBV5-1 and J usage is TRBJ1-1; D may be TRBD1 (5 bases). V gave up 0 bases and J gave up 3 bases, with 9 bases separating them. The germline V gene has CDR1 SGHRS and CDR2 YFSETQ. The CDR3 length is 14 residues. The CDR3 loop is CASSLDTGDTEAFF. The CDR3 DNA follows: TGCGCCAGCAGCTTGGATACGGGGGACACTGAAGCTTTCTTT.

The CDR3 protein is CASRPTGGLEPQHF. The CDR3 DNA is TGTGCCAGCAGACCCACAGGGGGATTGGAGCCCCAGCATTTT. V usage is TRBV27 and J usage is TRBJ1-5, with TRBD1 matching over 8 bases. CDR1 and CDR2 (germline): MNHEY, SMNVEV (reference sequence). After removal of 6 bases from V and 8 bases from J, the junction contained 9 bases not matched to a gene. The CDR3 consists of 14 residues.

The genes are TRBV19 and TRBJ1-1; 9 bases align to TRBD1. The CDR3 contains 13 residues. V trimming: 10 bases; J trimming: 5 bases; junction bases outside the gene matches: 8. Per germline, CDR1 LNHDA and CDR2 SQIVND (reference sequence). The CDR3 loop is CATATGGITEAFF. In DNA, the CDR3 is TGTGCCACTGCGACAGGGGGTATTACTGAAGCTTTCTTT.

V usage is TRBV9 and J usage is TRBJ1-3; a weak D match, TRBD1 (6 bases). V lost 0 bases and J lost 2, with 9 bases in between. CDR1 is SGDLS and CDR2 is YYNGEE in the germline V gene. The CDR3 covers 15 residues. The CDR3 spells CASSVEGGTGNTIYF. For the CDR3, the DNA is TGTGCCAGCAGCGTAGAGGGGGGCACTGGAAACACCATATATTTT.